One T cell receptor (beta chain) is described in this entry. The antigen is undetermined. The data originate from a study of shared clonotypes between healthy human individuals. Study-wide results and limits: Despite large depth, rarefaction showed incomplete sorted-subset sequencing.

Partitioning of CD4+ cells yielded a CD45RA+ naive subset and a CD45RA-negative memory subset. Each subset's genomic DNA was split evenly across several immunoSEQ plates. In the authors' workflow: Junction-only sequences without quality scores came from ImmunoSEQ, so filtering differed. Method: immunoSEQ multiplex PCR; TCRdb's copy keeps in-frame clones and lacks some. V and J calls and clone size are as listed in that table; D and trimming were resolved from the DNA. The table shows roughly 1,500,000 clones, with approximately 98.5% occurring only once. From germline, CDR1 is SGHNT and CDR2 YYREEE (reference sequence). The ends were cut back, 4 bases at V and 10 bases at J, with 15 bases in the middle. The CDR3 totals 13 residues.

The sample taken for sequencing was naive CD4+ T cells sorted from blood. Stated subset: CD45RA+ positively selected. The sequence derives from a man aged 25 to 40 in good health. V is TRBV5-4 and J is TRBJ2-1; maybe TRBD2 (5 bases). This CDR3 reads CASSPRSREEQFF. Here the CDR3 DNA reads TGTGCCAGCAGCCCTCGGTCCCGGGAAGAGCAGTTCTTC.